These 27 T cell receptor beta chains were sequenced from one sample in a study of T-cell memory formation after mild COVID-19. TCRdb itself ran the 5' RACE reads through MiXCR, one entry per CDR3 protein. The sample lists approximately 260,000 distinct CDR3 sequences, around 15% occurring once. The source material was PBMCs or a T cell subset sorted from them (not recorded which). Source of these receptors: a young man who had mild COVID-19 (a few samples of this study predate the infection). Cell type and time point are not known.

This chain joins TRBV9 and TRBJ1-2; possible D gene TRBD1, 5 bases. CDR1 and CDR2 (germline): SGDLS, YYNGEE. The ends were cut back, 4 bases at V and 0 bases at J, with 13 bases in the middle. There are 15 residues in the CDR3. In DNA, the CDR3 is TGTGCCAGCAGCCTCCCGACAGAGGCTAACTATGGCTACACCTTC. As protein: CASSLPTEANYGYTF.

Only a few counts were recorded for this clonotype. The J gene is TRBJ1-2, the V gene TRBV24-1; D unresolved. Germline V lookup: CDR1 KGHDR, CDR2 SFDVKD. The germline V and J ends were trimmed by 3 bases and 5 bases, with 18 bases remaining between them. The CDR3 runs 16 residues. The CDR3 loop reads CATSDPSSLDYYGYTF. CDR3 DNA: TGTGCCACCAGTGATCCCAGTTCCCTGGATTATTATGGCTACACCTTC.

The V and J genes are TRBV6-1 and TRBJ1-2; D not resolved. This CDR3 is built from 12 residues. The V end lost 5 bases, the J end lost 8 bases, and 12 bases lay between the germline ends. Germline loops: CDR1 MNHNS, CDR2 SASEGT. The chain's CDR3 is CASSRSPAGYTF. CDR3 in DNA: TGTGCCAGCAGTCGGAGCCCGGCCGGCTACACCTTC.

The chain couples TRBV7-9 to TRBJ2-5, with D unclear. The CDR3 runs to 15 residues. V lost 3 bases and J 0 bases, leaving 11 bases between the germline ends. The germline V gene has CDR1 SEHNR and CDR2 FQNEAQ (reference sequence). Here the CDR3 reads CASSFIQFYQETQYF. The CDR3 nucleotides are TGTGCCAGCAGCTTCATTCAATTTTACCAAGAGACCCAGTACTTC.

The chain couples TRBV6-6 to TRBJ1-1; D is undetermined. Trimming removed 6 bases at V and 4 bases at J, with 15 bases between. Germline V gene data show CDR1 as MNHNY and CDR2 as SVGAGI (reference sequence). The CDR3 consists of 14 residues. The CDR3 DNA reads as TGTGCCAGCAGCCCCGAATGGGTCGGCACTGAAGCTTTCTTT. This translates into CASSPEWVGTEAFF.

This clonotype has only a few counts. As DNA, the CDR3 is TGTGCCAGCAGTTCCGAGCGGGGCTACGAGCAGTACGTC. Amino acids: CASSSERGYEQYV. The chain couples TRBV2 to TRBJ2-7, with 7 bases fitting TRBD2. Germline CDR1 is SNHLY and CDR2 is FYNNEI. Trimming cost V 5 bases and J 3 bases; bases outside gene matches: 4. CDR3 length equals 13 residues.

There are many counts of this clonotype. This rearrangement joins TRBV6-5 to TRBJ1-2, with D possibly matching TRBD1 (5 bases). Trimming shortened V by 6 bases and J by 4 bases, and 15 bases separated the two germline ends. Germline CDR1 MNHEY, CDR2 SVGAGI. This CDR3 has 14 amino acids. The CDR3 region is CASRLFQGGYGYTF. As DNA, the CDR3 is TGTGCCAGCAGACTGTTTCAGGGAGGCTATGGCTACACCTTC.

This clonotype showed up just a few times. The chain has TRBV14 and TRBJ2-2; maybe TRBD2 (5 bases). The CDR3 is made up of 16 amino acids. The V and J ends lost 1 base and 3 bases respectively, with 12 bases between them. Per germline, CDR1 SGHDN and CDR2 FVKESK. The CDR3 is CASSQVTEDYTGELFF. CDR3 nucleotides: TGTGCCAGCAGCCAAGTAACCGAGGACTACACCGGGGAGCTGTTTTTT.

The V and J genes are TRBV6-6 and TRBJ2-7; D gene unclear. Trimming removed 6 bases from V and 3 bases from J, with 12 bases in between. CDR1 and CDR2 from the germline V gene are MNHNY and SVGAGI (reference sequence). The CDR3 is made up of 13 amino acids. CDR3 nucleotide sequence: TGTGCCAGCAGCCACTGGCCCAACTACGAGCAGTACTTC. It is translated as CASSHWPNYEQYF.

This clonotype was seen once. The V call is TRBV18, the J call TRBJ1-2; TRBD1 might be the D (5 bases). Germline CDR1 and CDR2: KGHSH and LQKENI. Trimming removed 1 base at V and 7 bases at J, with 10 bases between. CDR3 length equals 13 residues. CDR3 nucleotide sequence: TGTGCCAGCTCACCACTCCGGGACGCTGGCTACACCTTC. Protein sequence: CASSPLRDAGYTF. Drawing the rest from reference TRBV18 and TRBJ1-2, the complete variable domain is NAGVMQNPRHLVRRRGQEARLRCSPMKGHSHVYWYRQLPEEGLKFMVYLQKENIIDESGMPKERFSAEFPKEGPSILRIQQVVRGDSAAYFCASSPLRDAGYTFGSGTRLTVV.

This clonotype came up a few times. The V gene is TRBV7-2, the J gene TRBJ2-2; 7 bases map to TRBD1. This CDR3 has 15 amino acids. Germline-derived CDR1 and CDR2 are SGHTA and FQGNSA. The J segment lost 6 bases and the V segment lost 5 bases, leaving 9 bases of the junction unmatched. The CDR3 DNA follows: TGTGCCAGCAGCCCCGGCAGGGGGACGGCCGGGGAGCTGTTTTTT. Its protein is CASSPGRGTAGELFF.

This clonotype was detected a few times. This sequence joins TRBV12-3 or TRBV12-4 and TRBJ2-5; 7 bases are a match to TRBD2. V shed 8 bases, J shed 4 bases, and the junction held 7 bases outside the gene matches. CDR3 length: 13 amino acids. CDR3 coding DNA: TGTGCCAGCGGCGACCCGGGGGGAGAGACCCAGTACTTC. The encoded protein is CASGDPGGETQYF.

This clonotype was counted many times. V gene TRBV7-2 combines with J gene TRBJ2-2; TRBD1 matches 8 bases. The CDR3 covers 15 residues. The junction had 1 base not matched to a gene; V was cut back by 4 bases and J by 0 bases. The germline CDR1 and CDR2 sequences are SGHTA and FQGNSA. The CDR3 region is CASSWTGTNTGELFF. The DNA for the CDR3 is TGTGCCAGCAGCTGGACAGGGACGAACACCGGGGAGCTGTTTTTT. Drawing the rest from reference TRBV7-2 and TRBJ2-2, the complete variable domain is GAGVSQSPSNKVTEKGKDVELRCDPISGHTALYWYRQSLGQGLEFLIYFQGNSAPDKSGLPSDRFSAERTGGSVSTLTIQRTQQEDSAVYLCASSWTGTNTGELFFGEGSRLTVL.

There are a few counts of this clonotype. The J gene is TRBJ2-1, the V gene TRBV12-3 or TRBV12-4, with D maybe TRBD2 (6 bases). Trimming shortened V by 0 bases and J by 2 bases, and 14 bases separated the two germline ends. This CDR3 has 17 amino acids. The CDR3 nucleotides read TGTGCCAGCAGTTTAGCGCCGGGGGTCGTCACCTACAATGAGCAGTTCTTC. It yields the protein CASSLAPGVVTYNEQFF.

This clonotype turned up a few times. The chain employs TRBV5-6 and TRBJ1-6, with D perhaps matching TRBD1 (6 bases). V was pared by 4 bases and J by 6 bases, with 20 bases between. The CDR3 is made up of 17 amino acids. CDR1 is SGHDT, CDR2 YYEEEE, per germline. Here the CDR3 DNA reads TGTGCCAGCAGCCGACGGTCCGGGGGCGCGGGTAATTCACCCCTCCACTTT. It translates to CASSRRSGGAGNSPLHF.

This clonotype was picked up a small number of times. The DNA for the CDR3 is TGTGCCAGCAGCCCCCGGACGGACCAGATCCCGGGGGAGCTGTTTTTT. Amino acids: CASSPRTDQIPGELFF. V usage is TRBV7-9 and J usage is TRBJ2-2; D is unclear. V was clipped by 5 bases and J by 8 bases, with 21 bases between them. The germline CDR1 and CDR2 sequences are SEHNR and FQNEAQ (reference sequence). This CDR3 spans 16 amino acids.

This clonotype has a count of ten or more. The J gene is TRBJ2-3, the V gene TRBV4-1, with a weak D call TRBD2 (5 bases). CDR1 is MGHRA and CDR2 is YSYEKL in the germline V gene. With 4 bases removed from V and 5 bases from J, the gap between germline ends came to 16 bases. The CDR3 has 15 residues. The CDR3 protein is CASSLPPRAEDTQYF. The CDR3 DNA sequence: TGCGCCAGCAGCCTCCCCCCGCGGGCAGAAGATACGCAGTATTTT.

There are a few counts of this clonotype. The genes are TRBV5-5 and TRBJ2-1; 9 nucleotides agree with TRBD2. CDR3 size: 18 residues. Germline CDR1 and CDR2: SGHKS and YYEKEE (reference sequence). V lost 1 base and J lost 0; bases outside the gene matches: 8. The DNA for the CDR3 is TGTGCCAGCAGCTTGAGGCTAGCGGGGTTCAGCTCCTACAATGAGCAGTTCTTC. Its translation: CASSLRLAGFSSYNEQFF. Together with reference TRBV5-5 and TRBJ2-1, the CDR3 gives the full variable domain: DAGVTQSPTHLIKTRGQQVTLRCSPISGHKSVSWYQQVLGQGPQFIFQYYEKEERGRGNFPDRFSARQFPNYSSELNVNALLLGDSALYLCASSLRLAGFSSYNEQFFGPGTRLTVL.

This clonotype was counted only a few times. The genes are TRBV20-1 and TRBJ1-1; possibly TRBD1 for D (6 bases). Trimming removed 1 base from V and 4 bases from J, with 13 bases in between. Germline values: CDR1 DFQATT, CDR2 SNEGSKA (reference sequence). The CDR3 is made up of 14 amino acids. DNA for the CDR3: TGCAGTGCTAGAGCACAGGGAAAGGGCACTGAAGCTTTCTTT. Its protein is CSARAQGKGTEAFF.

A few counts support this clonotype. The V and J genes are TRBV3-1 and TRBJ2-7; D gene uncertain. This CDR3 spans 13 amino acids. V was clipped by 2 bases and J by 7 bases, with 12 bases between them. CDR1 and CDR2 (germline): LGHDT, YNNKEL (reference sequence). The CDR3 DNA is TGTGCCAGCAGCCAACGATATTGGGGTGAGCAGTACTTC. Translated: CASSQRYWGEQYF.

This chain links TRBV7-2 with TRBJ1-2, with D unclear. Germline V gives CDR1 SGHTA, CDR2 FQGNSA. The ends were cut back, 1 base at V and 4 bases at J, with 13 bases in the middle. This CDR3 region has 15 residues. DNA for the CDR3: TGTGCCAGCAGCTTAGATGCGGGATTCGGCTATGGCTACACCTTC. Translating gives CASSLDAGFGYGYTF.

V and J are TRBV7-2 and TRBJ1-3; D ambiguous. V lost 5 bases and J 4 bases, leaving 6 bases between the germline ends. This CDR3 spans 12 amino acids. Germline lookup yields CDR1 SGHTA and CDR2 FQGNSA. The CDR3 DNA sequence: TGTGCCAGCAGCACCTACGGAAACACCATATATTTT. Its translation is CASSTYGNTIYF.

This clonotype appeared many times. The V call is TRBV5-1, the J call TRBJ2-3, with 11 bases matching TRBD2. CDR1 SGHRS and CDR2 YFSETQ come from the germline V gene. V was clipped by 3 bases and J by 8 bases; unmatched bases: 11. This CDR3 contains 16 residues. The CDR3 sequence is CASSWGTSGRGGTQYF. The DNA of the CDR3 is TGCGCCAGCAGCTGGGGGACTAGCGGACGTGGGGGTACGCAGTATTTT.

V usage is TRBV7-2 and J usage is TRBJ2-6; D gene ambiguous. The CDR3 is 15 residues long. The V end was cut by 0 bases, the J end by 0 bases, with 3 bases between. The germline V gene has CDR1 SGHTA and CDR2 FQGNSA. The CDR3 DNA is TGTGCCAGCAGCTTAGCCAGCTCTGGGGCCAACGTCCTGACTTTC. Its translation: CASSLASSGANVLTF.

The rearrangement uses TRBV11-3 and TRBJ2-1; tentative D call: TRBD2 (6 bases). Germline CDR1 reads SGHNT; CDR2 reads YENEEA. CDR3 length: 15 amino acids. The V end was cut by 5 bases, the J end by 3 bases, with 14 bases between. The CDR3 DNA follows: TGTGCCAGCAGCCCGTCGGGGGATCTCTACAATGAGCAGTTCTTC. Translated: CASSPSGDLYNEQFF.

CDR3 region: CASSLGGPQDQPQHF. In DNA, the CDR3 is TGTGCCAGCAGCCTCGGGGGCCCCCAGGATCAGCCCCAGCATTTT. The genes are TRBV6-5 and TRBJ1-5, with D perhaps matching TRBD1 (6 bases). V shed 6 bases and J shed 5 bases, with 17 bases lying between them. Germline assignment: CDR1 MNHEY and CDR2 SVGAGI. This CDR3 is built from 15 residues.

This clonotype showed up many times. This chain links TRBV9 with TRBJ2-7, with a weak D call TRBD1 (5 bases). The CDR3 totals 10 residues. V lost 6 bases to trimming and J lost 12 bases, with 13 bases between them. Germline assignment: CDR1 SGDLS and CDR2 YYNGEE. Here the CDR3 DNA reads TGTGCCAGCACCCGCCAGGGTAGGTACGTC. This codes for CASTRQGRYV.